This TCR beta chain was sequenced during a study of regulatory T cells in long-lasting Graves disease. Study-wide findings and caveats: Analyses excluded thyroid tissue, covering peripheral blood alone.

Libraries of TCR beta came from iRepertoire HTBI primers plus Arm-PCR of CDR3 regions. TCRdb itself ran the multiplex PCR reads through MiXCR, one entry per CDR3 protein. The sample gives some 560,000 distinct CDR3 sequences, 15% to 20% of which show up once; around 25% is in the top ten. V was pared by 2 bases and J by 7 bases, with 14 bases between. Germline values: CDR1 KGHSH, CDR2 LQKENI. CDR3 length: 14 residues. This clonotype came up many times. As yet, its antigen is unknown. The time point here: newly diagnosed GD, antithyroid drugs for less than 3 months. Preparation of the TCR library used RNA extracted from PBMCs. Separately, the same data were catalogued under a study of T cells in Graves' hyperthyroidism and ophthalmopathy. That study reports: Diagnosis rested on symptoms, serum thyroxine and TRAb, thyroid ultrasound, and orbital computed tomography.

The chain has TRBV18 and TRBJ1-1, with a weak D call TRBD1 (6 bases). This TCR came from a woman aged 35-65 years with Graves disease. This material consisted of peripheral blood mononuclear cells (PBMCs), taken at new diagnosis, from a patient treated with antithyroid drugs. CDR3 DNA sequence: TGTGCCAGCTCACCAAACAGGGCCGCTATTGAAGCTTTCTTT. This gives the protein CASSPNRAAIEAFF. The variable domain in full, completed from reference TRBV18 and TRBJ1-1, reads NAGVMQNPRHLVRRRGQEARLRCSPMKGHSHVYWYRQLPEEGLKFMVYLQKENIIDESGMPKERFSAEFPKEGPSILRIQQVVRGDSAAYFCASSPNRAAIEAFFGQGTRLTVV.